The source of this TCR beta chain is a study of metastatic and nonmetastatic thyroid tumors. With V trimmed by 5 bases and J by 2 bases, 2 bases remained unmatched. The CDR3 length is 13 residues. CDR1 and CDR2 from the germline V gene are SGHDN and FVKESK. From the PCR reads, TCRdb re-called clones with MiXCR. The table shows about 5,800 clones, with around 20% occurring only once. Not a single patient had been given any form of treatment at any point before undergoing thyroid surgery. This TCR was sampled from a female donor with papillary thyroid cancer or a benign thyroid nodule (not recorded which). Some clones in this sample may be carry-over from other donors' samples. The chain employs TRBV14 and TRBJ1-1; 7 positions agree with TRBD1. Sequenced sample: adjacent normal tissue. CDR3 in DNA: TGTGCCAGCAGCTGGGACAGAAACACTGAAGCTTTCTTT. Its protein is CASSWDRNTEAFF.